This passage covers 3 T cell receptor beta chains from one sample sequenced in a study of CD8 T cells in Susac syndrome. Reverse transcription used about 0.5 to 1 ug RNA and random hexamers. Each CDR3 protein is one row after TCRdb ran MiXCR on the immunoSEQ multiplex PCR reads. The table has more than 100,000 distinct CDR3 sequences, about 95% seen once. Source material: CD4+ T cells from PBMCs. The receptors stem from a human donor in good health.

The chain employs TRBV12-3 or TRBV12-4 and TRBJ2-4; no clear D. The CDR3 sequence is 13 residues long. V was shortened by 6 bases and J by 8 bases, with 14 bases between the two germline ends. CDR3 amino acids: CASRQVGADIQYF. The CDR3 DNA follows: TGTGCCAGCAGACAAGTAGGTGCGGACATTCAGTACTTC.

This clonotype appeared a single time. The chain has TRBV18 and TRBJ2-1; 8 bases align to TRBD2. V trimming: 1 base; J trimming: 6 bases; junction bases outside the gene matches: 2. The CDR3 covers 14 residues. The germline V gene encodes CDR1 KGHSH and CDR2 LQKENI. CDR3 region: CASSPLSGGNEQFF. CDR3 coding DNA: TGTGCCAGCTCACCACTCAGCGGGGGCAATGAGCAGTTCTTC.

This clonotype was found once. The chain links TRBV5-4 to TRBJ1-1, with a tentative D call TRBD1 (6 bases). The V and J ends lost 3 bases and 1 base respectively, with 13 bases between them. The CDR3 sequence is 15 residues long. Germline values: CDR1 SGHNT, CDR2 YYREEE (reference sequence). The CDR3 is CASSSWTAGNTEAFF. As DNA, the CDR3 is TGTGCCAGCAGCTCCTGGACAGCAGGGAACACTGAAGCTTTCTTT.